What follows are 7 T cell receptor beta chains derived from one specimen sequenced in a study of cytomegalovirus exposure and HLA in healthy donors. PCR was performed using 60 Vbeta and 13 Jbeta primers. Clones were sequenced by immunoSEQ multiplex PCR, and TCRdb holds only the in-frame ones, with some missing. The data contain roughly 190,000 clones, 9.5% of them singletons. Input material: PBMCs. All receptors come from a woman aged 25 to 45 in good health and CMV-seropositive.

There are a few counts of this clone. V usage is TRBV4-2 and J usage is TRBJ1-2, with TRBD1 matching over 7 bases. Germline V gene lookup returns CDR1 LGHNA and CDR2 YNFKEQ. V gave up 4 bases and J gave up 0 bases; unmatched junction bases: 14. This CDR3 spans 18 amino acids. DNA for the CDR3: TGTGCCAGCAGCCCCTATGCCCTTGACAGGGTCCCTAACTATGGCTACACCTTC. It specifies CASSPYALDRVPNYGYTF.

Concerning this clone itself: At one boundary the junction diverges from the germline segment, which might be a read error. This chain's CDR3 is CASRRSGRTDKQYF. For the CDR3, the DNA is TGCGCCAGCAGACGCAGCGGGAGGACAGATAAGCAGTATTTT. V and J are TRBV5-1 and TRBJ2-3; TRBD2 matches at 9 bases. This CDR3 contains 14 residues. Looked up from germline, CDR1 is SGHRS and CDR2 is YFSETQ.

This clone has a count of ten or more. V usage is TRBV6-6 and J usage is TRBJ2-6; a weak D match, TRBD2 (5 bases). CDR3 length equals 14 residues. In germline, CDR1 is MNHNY, CDR2 SVGAGI (reference sequence). The V gene lost 8 bases and the J gene lost 3 bases, with 11 bases spanning the gap. The CDR3 DNA is TGTGCCAGCTCCCGGGGAGATGGGGCCAACGTCCTGACTTTC. This translates into CASSRGDGANVLTF.

This clone showed up just once. V usage is TRBV2 and J usage is TRBJ1-2; no firm D call. Germline CDR1 reads SNHLY; CDR2 reads FYNNEI. CDR3 size: 14 residues. V was shortened by 1 base and J by 4 bases, with 10 bases between the two germline ends. The CDR3, as DNA: TGTGCCAGCAGTGAAGGGTCGAGGGCCTATGGCTACACCTTC. Translated: CASSEGSRAYGYTF.

The CDR3 DNA follows: TGTGCCAGCAGCTTATCGGCGGGATATTACAATGAGCAGTTCTTC. This sequence encodes CASSLSAGYYNEQFF. This chain joins TRBV7-2 and TRBJ2-1; D perhaps matches TRBD2 (6 bases). V lost 2 bases and J 4 bases, leaving 12 bases between the germline ends. This CDR3 has 15 amino acids. Germline lookup yields CDR1 SGHTA and CDR2 FQGNSA.

As to this clone: Its ends do not fully match the called genes, so a read error is possible. The gene calls are TRBV5-1 and TRBJ2-2; TRBD2 is a possible D gene (5 bases). The CDR3 length is 17 residues. Germline-derived CDR1 and CDR2 are SGHRS and YFSETQ. The CDR3 loop reads CASSLQQRRITTGELFF. The CDR3 DNA reads as TGCGCCAGCAGCTTGCAACAGCGGCGGATCACCACCGGAGAGCTGTTTTTT.

This clone has more than one count but fewer than ten. The chain is built from TRBV13 and TRBJ2-7; D unresolved. V was pared by 3 bases and J by 6 bases, with 6 bases between. The CDR3 is made up of 11 amino acids. From germline, CDR1 is PRHDT and CDR2 FYEKMQ (reference sequence). The DNA of the CDR3 is TGTGCCAGCAGCTTGAGGTTCGAGCAGTACTTC. It translates to CASSLRFEQYF.